What follows are 24 T cell receptor beta chains derived from one specimen sequenced in a study of blood T cell repertoires in COVID-19 (dated by TCRdb to about 2020). The library was obtained by the immunoSEQ multiplex PCR assay. TCRdb re-hosts the immuneACCESS table, in-frame sequences only. Its copies lack some clones; in the studies checked, an unresolved V gene accounts for under half of them, and the cause for the rest is not known. This sample gives 300,000 to 450,000 clones in total; approximately 90% of them show up just once. Clones ranked in the top ten supply around 3.9% of the sample. Sequencing input: peripheral blood. These receptors were collected from a woman aged 55 to 70 with COVID-19, enrolled during active disease.

The J gene is TRBJ1-4, the V gene TRBV19, with 7 bases that match TRBD1. Trimming removed 5 bases from V and 6 bases from J; junction bases left unmatched: 9. The germline CDR1 and CDR2 sequences are LNHDA and SQIVND (reference sequence). The CDR3 is made up of 15 amino acids. The CDR3 here is CASSSPGQIYEKLFF. CDR3 coding DNA: TGTGCCAGTAGTTCTCCGGGACAGATTTATGAAAAACTGTTTTTT.

The J gene is TRBJ2-5, the V gene TRBV2; 10 positions match TRBD2. The trim removed 6 bases at V and 6 bases at J, leaving 7 bases unmatched. CDR1 is SNHLY, CDR2 FYNNEI, per germline. The CDR3 consists of 14 residues. CDR3 coding DNA: TGTGCCAGCAGCGCTAGCGGGGGTCAAAAGACCCAGTACTTC. This sequence encodes CASSASGGQKTQYF. Drawing the rest from reference TRBV2 and TRBJ2-5, the complete variable domain is EPEVTQTPSHQVTQMGQEVILRCVPISNHLYFYWYRQILGQKVEFLVSFYNNEISEKSEIFDDQFSVERPDGSNFTLKIRSTKLEDSAMYFCASSASGGQKTQYFGPGTRLLVL.

The chain recombines TRBV4-2 with TRBJ1-1, with D possibly being TRBD1 (6 bases). Germline CDR1 and CDR2: LGHNA and YNFKEQ. V was clipped by 2 bases and J by 0 bases, with 13 bases between them. The CDR3 consists of 16 residues. DNA for the CDR3: TGTGCCAGCAGCCAACCGGACAGCCAGATGAACACTGAAGCTTTCTTT. Protein: CASSQPDSQMNTEAFF.

Concerning this clone itself: One junction end disagrees with the germline gene, perhaps due to a read error. V usage is TRBV7-3 and J usage is TRBJ2-7; 10 bases match TRBD2. Germline CDR1 reads SGHTA; CDR2 reads FQGTGA. This CDR3 has 15 residues. The CDR3 reads CASSLSSGGYHEQYF. The CDR3 bases are TGTGCCAGCAGTTTAAGTAGCGGGGGGTACCACGAGCAGTACTTC.

J is TRBJ1-1 and V is TRBV19; D not resolved. The V end was cut by 8 bases, the J end by 0 bases, with 13 bases between. The CDR3 length is 14 residues. Germline-derived CDR1 and CDR2 are LNHDA and SQIVND (reference sequence). CDR3 bases: TGTGCCAGTTCCCCCGCCGGTATGAACACTGAAGCTTTCTTT. Protein sequence: CASSPAGMNTEAFF.

This clone was found a few times. V gene TRBV6-2 or TRBV6-3 combines with J gene TRBJ1-1; TRBD1 matches at 9 bases. V lost 2 bases, J lost 3 bases, and 7 bases stayed unmatched. This CDR3 is 16 amino acids long. The germline V gene encodes CDR1 MNHEY and CDR2 SVGEGT. This CDR3 is CASSYKGGDRDTEAFF. As DNA, the CDR3 is TGTGCCAGCAGTTACAAAGGTGGGGACAGGGACACTGAAGCTTTCTTT.

A single count supports this clone. The chain uses TRBV2 and TRBJ1-5, with 7 positions matching TRBD1. CDR3 length equals 14 residues. CDR1 is SNHLY and CDR2 is FYNNEI in the germline V gene. V lost 6 bases and J lost 4; bases outside the gene matches: 6. The CDR3 sequence is CASSAGTENQPQHF. The CDR3 nucleotides read TGTGCCAGCAGCGCCGGGACAGAGAATCAGCCCCAGCATTTT.

In the case of this clone: The sample contains more than one DNA sequence encoding this CDR3. The rearrangement joins TRBV5-4 to TRBJ1-2, with D maybe TRBD1 (6 bases). CDR3 length: 13 residues. Germline CDR1 is SGHNT and CDR2 is YYREEE (reference sequence). V was shortened by 2 bases and J by 2 bases, with 7 bases between the two germline ends. The CDR3, as DNA: TGTGCCAGCAGCTTTGACAGGAACTATGGCTACACCTTC. This translates into CASSFDRNYGYTF.

V usage is TRBV3-1 (or the pseudogene TRBV3-2) and J usage is TRBJ2-7; a weak D match, TRBD1 (6 bases). CDR3 length equals 13 residues. Germline assignment: CDR1 LGHDT and CDR2 YNNKEL (reference sequence). Trimming removed 5 bases from V and 6 bases from J, with 14 bases in between. Here the CDR3 reads CASSLGHEVEQYF. As DNA, the CDR3 is TGTGCCAGCAGCTTGGGACATGAGGTCGAGCAGTACTTC.

The J gene is TRBJ2-1, the V gene TRBV30; 10 bases are a match to TRBD1. The V segment lost 5 bases and the J segment 4 bases; nucleotides outside the gene matches: 5. This CDR3 has 14 residues. CDR1 is GTSNPN, CDR2 SVGIG, per germline (reference sequence). In DNA form, the CDR3 reads TGTGCCTGGGAGGGACAGGGGCGATACAATGAGCAGTTCTTC. Its translation is CAWEGQGRYNEQFF.

This chain connects TRBV9 to TRBJ2-7; the match to TRBD2 covers 8 bases. Germline values: CDR1 SGDLS, CDR2 YYNGEE. V shed 0 bases and J 3 bases; nucleotides not matched to a gene: 5. The length of the CDR3 is 15 residues. The CDR3 here is CASSVGGGGFYEQYF. The CDR3 region has the DNA TGTGCCAGCAGCGTAGGTGGCGGGGGGTTCTACGAGCAGTACTTC.

The rearrangement joins TRBV29-1 to TRBJ2-2; TRBD1 matches at 7 bases. The CDR3 is 15 amino acids. Germline CDR1 SQVTM, CDR2 ANQGSEA. J lost 4 bases, V lost 4 bases, and 9 bases had no gene match. CDR3 in amino acids: CSVATGLSGTGELFF. CDR3 nucleotide sequence: TGCAGCGTTGCGACAGGGCTCTCGGGCACCGGGGAGCTGTTTTTT.

This clone appeared a single time. This chain joins TRBV15 and TRBJ1-2; weak D call: TRBD1 (6 bases). This CDR3 comprises 13 residues. Trimming left V 1 base short and J 5 bases short, with 8 bases between. Per the germline V gene, CDR1 is LNHNV and CDR2 is YYDKDF (reference sequence). CDR3 residues: CATSRVGTYGYTF. As DNA, the CDR3 is TGTGCCACCAGCAGAGTTGGGACATATGGCTACACCTTC.

The V gene is TRBV10-2, the J gene TRBJ2-6, with 8 bases lining up with TRBD1. J gave up 0 bases and V 6 bases, and 4 bases lay outside the gene matches. The CDR3 consists of 16 residues. CDR1 and CDR2 (germline): WSHSY, SAAADI. DNA for the CDR3: TGCGCCAGCAGAGACACAGGGGGCTCTGGGGCCAACGTCCTGACTTTC. Residues: CASRDTGGSGANVLTF.

This clone was seen only once. The chain combines TRBV10-3 with TRBJ1-5; D might be TRBD1 (5 bases). The ends were cut back, 6 bases at V and 11 bases at J, with 26 bases in the middle. The germline CDR1 and CDR2 sequences are ENHRY and SYGVKD. The CDR3 length is 16 residues. The CDR3 is CAISPRPNNPGASQHF. The CDR3 region has the DNA TGTGCCATCAGCCCAAGACCGAACAACCCTGGGGCTTCCCAGCATTTT.

The chain couples TRBV7-3 to TRBJ2-3; 8 bases align to TRBD2. CDR3 length: 17 residues. V lost 6 bases, J lost 0 bases, and 11 bases stayed unmatched. Per the germline V gene, CDR1 is SGHTA and CDR2 is FQGTGA. CDR3 residues: CASSLHVTSGSTDTQYF. The CDR3 DNA reads TGTGCCAGCAGTCTCCACGTAACTAGCGGAAGCACAGATACGCAGTATTTT.

There are a few counts of this clone. The gene calls are TRBV6-1 and TRBJ1-6, with 9 positions matching TRBD1. Germline V gene lookup returns CDR1 MNHNS and CDR2 SASEGT. After removal of 3 bases from V and 5 bases from J, the junction contained 5 bases not matched to a gene. This CDR3 comprises 16 residues. The CDR3 DNA reads as TGTGCCAGCAGTGAGTTAGGACAGGGGAATAATTCACCCCTCCACTTT. Its protein product is CASSELGQGNNSPLHF.

The V call is TRBV19, the J call TRBJ1-1; no definite D call. This CDR3 has 15 amino acids. Deletions cut 5 bases from V and 5 bases from J, with 18 bases between. CDR1 LNHDA and CDR2 SQIVND come from the germline V gene (reference sequence). In nucleotides, the CDR3 is TGTGCCAGTAGTCCCCGGAGTAGTCCGGGGACTGAAGCTTTCTTT. Its protein product is CASSPRSSPGTEAFF.

The genes are TRBV18 and TRBJ1-2, with a possible D match to TRBD1 (6 bases). This CDR3 is 13 amino acids long. The V and J ends lost 3 bases and 5 bases respectively, with 10 bases between them. CDR1 KGHSH and CDR2 LQKENI come from the germline V gene. CDR3 protein: CASSPDRQYGYTF. Written as DNA, the CDR3 is TGTGCCAGCTCACCGGACAGACAGTATGGCTACACCTTC. Together with reference TRBV18 and TRBJ1-2, the CDR3 gives the full variable domain: NAGVMQNPRHLVRRRGQEARLRCSPMKGHSHVYWYRQLPEEGLKFMVYLQKENIIDESGMPKERFSAEFPKEGPSILRIQQVVRGDSAAYFCASSPDRQYGYTFGSGTRLTVV.

The V call is TRBV6-5, the J call TRBJ1-2; 7 bases agree with TRBD1. J gave up 8 bases and V 5 bases, and 11 bases lay outside the gene matches. Germline V gene data show CDR1 as MNHEY and CDR2 as SVGAGI. This CDR3 region has 14 residues. CDR3 DNA: TGTGCCAGCAGTAGCCGGGACAGCTTTAGGGGCTACACCTTC. This encodes CASSSRDSFRGYTF.

This clone was recorded once. The junction departs from germline at one end; a sequencing error may be responsible. V is TRBV2 and J is TRBJ2-1; 12 bases map to TRBD2. Germline V gives CDR1 SNHLY, CDR2 FYNNEI. This CDR3 has 17 residues. The CDR3 sequence is CASSEATLAGGDNEQFF. The CDR3 DNA is TGTGCCAGCAGCGAAGCTACCCTAGCGGGGGGGGACAATGAGCAGTTCTTC.

The rearrangement joins TRBV4-2 to TRBJ1-2; D remains unclear. Between the trimmed V and J ends, which lost 8 bases and 4 bases, there was a span of 11 bases. Germline loops: CDR1 LGHNA, CDR2 YNFKEQ. The CDR3 has 12 residues. The CDR3 region is CASAGSGYGYTF. The CDR3 bases are TGTGCCAGCGCAGGAAGCGGCTATGGCTACACCTTC.

This clone was found once. The chain couples TRBV7-9 to TRBJ2-7; 9 positions agree with TRBD1. The V gene's germline CDR1 is SEHNR and CDR2 FQNEAQ (reference sequence). CDR3 size: 14 residues. The V segment lost 5 bases and the J segment 2 bases; nucleotides outside the gene matches: 4. The CDR3 loop is CASSPGQGTYEQYF. CDR3 in DNA: TGTGCCAGCAGCCCGGGACAGGGCACCTACGAGCAGTACTTC.

V usage is TRBV24-1 and J usage is TRBJ2-1; 8 nucleotides agree with TRBD1. With V trimmed by 7 bases and J by 0 bases, 7 bases remained unmatched. Looked up from germline, CDR1 is KGHDR and CDR2 is SFDVKD. The CDR3 sequence is 16 residues long. The CDR3: CATSSGQGGSYNEQFF. The CDR3 DNA is TGTGCCACCAGCTCCGGACAGGGTGGCTCCTACAATGAGCAGTTCTTC.